The 14 T cell receptor beta chains presented below share a single source sample, sequenced in a study of identical twins (dated by TCRdb to the mid-2010s). Library generation was performed with 5' RACE. Instrument used: Illumina HiSeq 2000. Using fastp at Q25 and MiXCR, TCRdb reprocessed the public reads and kept productive beta chains. Identical CDR3 proteins give one entry, which carries the most common genes and DNA. The sample table contains some 760,000 distinct CDR3 sequences; only one count was recorded for over 15% of them. The ten largest clones add up to less than 15% of the sample. This sample was also put to use in a study of T cells expressing NK-cell markers.

The specimen sequenced was PBMCs. These receptors were obtained from a woman aged 18-29 years in good health.

This clonotype occurred a few times. The rearrangement uses TRBV6-1 and TRBJ1-5, with D possibly being TRBD1 (5 bases). Trimming shortened V by 6 bases and J by 0 bases, and 15 bases separated the two germline ends. The CDR3 spans 16 residues. Germline V gives CDR1 MNHNS, CDR2 SASEGT. The CDR3 nucleotides are TGTGCCAGCAGCCCGCGAGCGGGACTTAGCAATCAGCCCCAGCATTTT. It encodes CASSPRAGLSNQPQHF.

The rearrangement links TRBV9 to TRBJ2-1; D not resolved. This CDR3 is 13 amino acids long. V lost 4 bases to trimming and J lost 4 bases, with 9 bases between them. Germline CDR1 reads SGDLS; CDR2 reads YYNGEE. The chain's CDR3 is CASSNYAYNEQFF. In DNA form, the CDR3 reads TGTGCCAGCAGCAATTACGCATACAATGAGCAGTTCTTC.

The chain employs TRBV7-3 and TRBJ2-3; 7 bases are shared with TRBD2. V shed 4 bases, J shed 0 bases, and the junction held 10 bases outside the gene matches. The CDR3 covers 17 residues. Per germline, CDR1 SGHTA and CDR2 FQGTGA. CDR3 sequence: CASSYLGGSTSTDTQYF. CDR3 bases: TGTGCCAGCAGCTACCTTGGCGGGAGTACTAGCACAGATACGCAGTATTTT.

The CDR3 protein is CASSLPYSTDTQYF. DNA of the CDR3: TGTGCCAGCAGCTTGCCCTATAGCACAGATACGCAGTATTTT. This chain uses TRBV5-5 with TRBJ2-3; unclear D gene. Germline-derived CDR1 and CDR2 are SGHKS and YYEKEE (reference sequence). This CDR3 has 14 residues. V lost 1 base to trimming and J lost 0 bases, with 6 bases between them.

The chain has TRBV20-1 and TRBJ2-7, with a possible D match to TRBD2 (7 bases). V gave up 3 bases and J gave up 6 bases, with 12 bases separating them. The CDR3 is 12 residues long. Germline loops: CDR1 DFQATT, CDR2 SNEGSKA (reference sequence). The CDR3 nucleotides are TGCAGTGCTAGGGGGGGGGCAGTCGAGCAGTACTTC. It translates to CSARGGAVEQYF.

The table lists this clonotype with a few counts. J is TRBJ2-1 and V is TRBV7-8; TRBD1 is a possible D gene (5 bases). CDR1 is SGHVS, CDR2 FQNEAQ, per germline. The CDR3 is 16 amino acids. The V gene lost 2 bases and the J gene lost 5 bases, with 16 bases spanning the gap. This CDR3 is CASSLFDLDTHNEQFF. CDR3 DNA: TGTGCCAGCAGCTTATTCGATCTGGACACACACAATGAGCAGTTCTTC.

This clonotype has a count of ten or more. The chain employs TRBV9 and TRBJ2-1; TRBD1 matches at 12 bases. This CDR3 is 16 amino acids long. Trimming cost V 2 bases and J 9 bases; bases outside gene matches: 9. CDR1 and CDR2 from the germline V gene are SGDLS and YYNGEE. The CDR3: CASSVTPGQGASEQFF. CDR3 coding DNA: TGTGCCAGCAGCGTCACCCCGGGACAGGGGGCAAGTGAGCAGTTCTTC.

The V gene is TRBV12-5, the J gene TRBJ2-1; D ambiguous. The CDR3 runs to 13 residues. The V end was cut by 2 bases, the J end by 8 bases, with 10 bases between. Germline V CDR1 and CDR2: LGHNT, FRNRAP. The CDR3 loop reads CASGLSLTHEQFF. The CDR3 bases are TGTGCTAGTGGTTTGTCTTTAACTCATGAGCAGTTCTTC.

This clonotype was recorded once. This chain joins TRBV5-1 and TRBJ2-7; the match to TRBD1 covers 8 bases. The V and J ends lost 3 bases and 7 bases, in that order; junction bases with no gene match: 12. The length of the CDR3 is 15 residues. Germline V gene data show CDR1 as SGHRS and CDR2 as YFSETQ. The CDR3 coding sequence is TGCGCCAGCAGCTCCCGACAGGGGCTTTCAAAAGAGCAGTACTTC. This gives the protein CASSSRQGLSKEQYF.

This clonotype was seen only a few times. The chain joins TRBV5-1 to TRBJ2-2; no definite D call. In germline, CDR1 is SGHRS, CDR2 YFSETQ. The CDR3 loop spans 12 amino acids. Trimming cost V 5 bases and J 5 bases, with 7 bases left between them. The CDR3 protein is CASRTETGELFF. In DNA, the CDR3 is TGCGCCAGCAGGACCGAGACCGGGGAGCTGTTTTTT. The entire variable domain, with the rest obtained from reference TRBV5-1 and TRBJ2-2, is as follows: KAGVTQTPRYLIKTRGQQVTLSCSPISGHRSVSWYQQTPGQGLQFLFEYFSETQRNKGNFPGRFSGRQFSNSRSEMNVSTLELGDSALYLCASRTETGELFFGEGSRLTVL.

This clonotype was seen a few times. The chain combines TRBV29-1 with TRBJ2-7; 14 bases are a match to TRBD2. CDR1 and CDR2 (germline): SQVTM, ANQGSEA. The CDR3 contains 16 residues. The V and J ends lost 3 bases and 5 bases, in that order; junction bases with no gene match: 9. CDR3 protein: CSVERSGTSGSHEQYF. The CDR3 nucleotides read TGCAGCGTTGAGCGATCAGGGACTAGCGGGAGCCACGAGCAGTACTTC.

The V and J genes are TRBV10-3 and TRBJ1-1; D may be TRBD1 (6 bases). This CDR3 region has 13 residues. V was cut by 4 bases and J by 3 bases, with 9 bases left in between. Looked up from germline, CDR1 is ENHRY and CDR2 is SYGVKD. The CDR3 loop reads CAISVGGHTEAFF. The CDR3 DNA reads TGTGCCATCAGTGTTGGGGGCCACACTGAAGCTTTCTTT.

As to this clonotype: Germline is not matched at one junction end, which may reflect a read error. This sequence joins TRBV20-1 and TRBJ2-3, with TRBD2 matching 9 bases. Germline-derived CDR1 and CDR2 are DFQATT and SNEGSKA (reference sequence). CDR3 length: 14 amino acids. CDR3 sequence reads: CSARGGTSTDAQYF. CDR3 DNA: TGCAGTGCACGAGGAGGGACTAGCACAGATGCGCAGTATTTT.

The sample holds a few counts of this clonotype. V and J are TRBV29-1 and TRBJ2-5; D possibly corresponds to TRBD2 (7 bases). This CDR3 region has 14 residues. The V end was cut by 6 bases, the J end by 4 bases, with 18 bases between. Germline-derived CDR1 and CDR2 are SQVTM and ANQGSEA. The CDR3 loop is CSVHINGGPETQYF. The DNA of the CDR3 is TGCAGCGTGCACATCAACGGGGGGCCAGAGACCCAGTACTTC.